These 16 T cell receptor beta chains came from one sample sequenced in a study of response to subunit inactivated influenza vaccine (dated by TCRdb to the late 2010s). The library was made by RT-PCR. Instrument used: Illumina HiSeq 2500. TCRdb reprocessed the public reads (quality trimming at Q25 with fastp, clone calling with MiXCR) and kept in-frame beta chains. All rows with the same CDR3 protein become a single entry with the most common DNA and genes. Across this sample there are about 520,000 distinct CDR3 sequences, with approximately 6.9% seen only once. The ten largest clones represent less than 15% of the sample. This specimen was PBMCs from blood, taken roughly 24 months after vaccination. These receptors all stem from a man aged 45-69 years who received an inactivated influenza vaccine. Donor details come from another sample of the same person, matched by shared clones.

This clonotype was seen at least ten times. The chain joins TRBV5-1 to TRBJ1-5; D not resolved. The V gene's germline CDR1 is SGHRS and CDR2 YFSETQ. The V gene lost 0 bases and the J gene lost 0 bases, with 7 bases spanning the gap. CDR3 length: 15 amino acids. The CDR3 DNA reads TGCGCCAGCAGCTTGGGAAGGGATAGCAATCAGCCCCAGCATTTT. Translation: CASSLGRDSNQPQHF.

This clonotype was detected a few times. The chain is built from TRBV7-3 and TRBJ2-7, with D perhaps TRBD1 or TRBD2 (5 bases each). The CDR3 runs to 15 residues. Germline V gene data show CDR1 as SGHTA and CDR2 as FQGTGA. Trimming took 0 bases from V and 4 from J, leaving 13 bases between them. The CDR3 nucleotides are TGTGCCAGCAGCTTAACCTATGGGACCGATTACGAGCAGTACTTC. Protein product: CASSLTYGTDYEQYF.

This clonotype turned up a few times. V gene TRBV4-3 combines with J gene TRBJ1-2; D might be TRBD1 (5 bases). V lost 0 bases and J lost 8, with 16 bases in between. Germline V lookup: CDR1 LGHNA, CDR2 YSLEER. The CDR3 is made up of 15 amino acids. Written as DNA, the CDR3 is TGCGCCAGCAGCCAAGAGGGCAGGGACCTTGAGGGCTACACCTTC. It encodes CASSQEGRDLEGYTF.

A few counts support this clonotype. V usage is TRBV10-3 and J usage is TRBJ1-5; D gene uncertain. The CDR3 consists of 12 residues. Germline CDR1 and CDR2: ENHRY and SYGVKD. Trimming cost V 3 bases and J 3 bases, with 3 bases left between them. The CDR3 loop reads CAISDLNQPQHF. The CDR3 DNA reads TGTGCCATCAGTGACCTCAATCAGCCCCAGCATTTT.

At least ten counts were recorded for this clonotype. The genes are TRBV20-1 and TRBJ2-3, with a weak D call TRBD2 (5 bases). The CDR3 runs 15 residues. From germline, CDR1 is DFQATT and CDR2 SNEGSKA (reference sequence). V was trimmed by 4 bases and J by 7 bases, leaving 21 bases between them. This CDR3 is CSATQSAGFPYTQYF. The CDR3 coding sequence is TGCAGTGCTACCCAAAGTGCGGGTTTCCCGTATACGCAGTATTTT.

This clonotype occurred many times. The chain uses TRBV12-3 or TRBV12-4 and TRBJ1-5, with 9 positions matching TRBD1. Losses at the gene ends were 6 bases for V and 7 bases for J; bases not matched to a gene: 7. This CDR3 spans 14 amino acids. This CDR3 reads CASSQGQGYQPQHF. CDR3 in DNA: TGTGCCAGCAGCCAGGGACAGGGATACCAGCCCCAGCATTTT.

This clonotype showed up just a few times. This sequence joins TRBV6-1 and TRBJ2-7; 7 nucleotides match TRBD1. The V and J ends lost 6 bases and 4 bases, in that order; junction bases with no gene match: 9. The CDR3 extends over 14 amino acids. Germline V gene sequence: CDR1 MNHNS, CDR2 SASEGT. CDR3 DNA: TGTGCCAGCAGAATCCCGGGACAGTCGTACGAGCAGTACTTC. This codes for CASRIPGQSYEQYF.

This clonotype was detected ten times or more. The CDR3 loop reads CASSGDRGSGNTIYF. The CDR3 DNA follows: TGTGCCAGCAGCGGGGACCGAGGCTCTGGAAACACCATATATTTT. The chain uses TRBV12-3 or TRBV12-4 and TRBJ1-3, with D possibly matching TRBD1 (5 bases). This CDR3 has 15 amino acids. The V end lost 6 bases, the J end lost 0 bases, and 12 bases lay between the germline ends.

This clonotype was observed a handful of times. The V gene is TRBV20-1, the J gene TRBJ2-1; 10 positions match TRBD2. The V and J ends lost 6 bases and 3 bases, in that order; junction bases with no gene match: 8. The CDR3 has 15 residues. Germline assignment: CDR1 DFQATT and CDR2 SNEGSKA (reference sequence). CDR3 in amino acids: CSARTGTSDYNEQFF. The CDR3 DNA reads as TGCAGTGCCCGCACCGGGACTAGCGACTACAATGAGCAGTTCTTC.

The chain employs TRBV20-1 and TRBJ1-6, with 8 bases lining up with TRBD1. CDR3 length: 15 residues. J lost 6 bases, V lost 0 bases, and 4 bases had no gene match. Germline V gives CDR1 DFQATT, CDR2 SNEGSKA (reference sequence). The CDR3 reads CSARDQGQANSPLHF. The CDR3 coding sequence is TGCAGTGCTAGAGATCAGGGACAGGCTAATTCACCCCTCCACTTT.

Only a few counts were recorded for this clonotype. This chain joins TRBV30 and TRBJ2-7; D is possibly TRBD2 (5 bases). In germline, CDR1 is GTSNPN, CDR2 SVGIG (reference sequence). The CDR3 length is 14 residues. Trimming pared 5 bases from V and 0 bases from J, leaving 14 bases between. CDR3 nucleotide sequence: TGTGCCTGGGGCGGGCAGGTCCTCTCCTACGAGCAGTACTTC. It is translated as CAWGGQVLSYEQYF.

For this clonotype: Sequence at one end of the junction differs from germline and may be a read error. As DNA, the CDR3 is TGTTCCAGCAGTTTCCGACAGGGGTCGGGAAAGACCCAGTACTTC. This encodes CSSSFRQGSGKTQYF. The rearrangement uses TRBV28 and TRBJ2-5; 8 nucleotides match TRBD1. The CDR3 totals 15 residues. Germline V CDR1 and CDR2: MDHEN, SYDVKM. Drawing the rest from reference TRBV28 and TRBJ2-5, the complete variable domain is DVKVTQSSRYLVKRTGEKVFLECVQDMDHENMFWYRQDPGLGLRLIYFSYDVKMKEKGDIPEGYSVSREKKERFSLILESASTNQTSMYLCSSSFRQGSGKTQYFGPGTRLLVL.

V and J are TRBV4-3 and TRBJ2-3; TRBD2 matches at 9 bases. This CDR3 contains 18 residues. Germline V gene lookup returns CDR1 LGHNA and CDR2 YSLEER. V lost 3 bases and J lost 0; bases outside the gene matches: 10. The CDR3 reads CASSQQFFSGGSTDTQYF. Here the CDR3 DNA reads TGCGCCAGCAGCCAGCAATTTTTTAGCGGGGGTAGCACAGATACGCAGTATTTT.

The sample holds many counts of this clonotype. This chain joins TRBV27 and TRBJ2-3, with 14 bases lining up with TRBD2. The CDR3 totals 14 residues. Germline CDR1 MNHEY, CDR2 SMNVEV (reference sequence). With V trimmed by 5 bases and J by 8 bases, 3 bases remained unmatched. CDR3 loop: CASSQGTSGSTQYF. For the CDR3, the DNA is TGTGCCAGCAGTCAAGGGACTAGCGGGAGTACGCAGTATTTT.

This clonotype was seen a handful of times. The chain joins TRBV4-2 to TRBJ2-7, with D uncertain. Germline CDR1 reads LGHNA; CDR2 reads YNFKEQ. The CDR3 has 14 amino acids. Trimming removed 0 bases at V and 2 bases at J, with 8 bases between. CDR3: CASSQDVGPYEQYF. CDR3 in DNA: TGTGCCAGCAGCCAAGATGTAGGCCCCTACGAGCAGTACTTC.

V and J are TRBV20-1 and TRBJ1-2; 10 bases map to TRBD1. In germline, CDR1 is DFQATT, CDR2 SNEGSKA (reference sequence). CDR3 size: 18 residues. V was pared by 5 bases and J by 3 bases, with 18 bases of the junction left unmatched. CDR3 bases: TGCAGTGCTCGGAGGACAGGGGGACTCAAGTCGTCGTACTATGGCTACACCTTC. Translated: CSARRTGGLKSSYYGYTF.